This T cell receptor beta chain was retrieved from a study of blood T cell repertoires in COVID-19. Study context: Some COVID-19 samples were acute and others convalescent; all came from the United States, Italy and Spain. Sample material is recorded as cDNA or gDNA derived from T cells, B-cell-depleted T cells, or PBMCs.

Per the authors' pipeline: Reference gene primer amplification yielded estimated nucleated cell counts. TCRdb keeps only in-frame clones here, not all; method: immunoSEQ multiplex PCR. The DNA gave D and trimming, while V, J and clone size come from that table. This table holds fewer than 250,000 clones, about 85% found once. From germline, CDR1 is GTSNPN and CDR2 SVGIG (reference sequence). The CDR3 covers 15 residues. The germline V and J ends were trimmed by 0 bases and 5 bases, with 14 bases remaining between them. This chain connects TRBV30 to TRBJ2-1, with D perhaps TRBD1 (6 bases). The clonotype originates from a human donor in a cohort sampled during active COVID-19. Specimen: peripheral blood. As DNA, the CDR3 is TGTGCCTGGAGTGTAAGGGGGATACTAAACAATGAGCAGTTCTTC. It translates to CAWSVRGILNNEQFF.